Listed below are T cell receptor beta chains from one sample, sequenced in a study of PD-1 blockade in classical Hodgkin lymphoma. Sequenced by immunoSEQ multiplex PCR; TCRdb stores in-frame clones only, minus some. The data contain about 58,000 clones, 75% to 95% of them seen just once; the ten biggest clones take up roughly a tenth. The specimen was peripheral blood mononuclear cells (PBMCs), collected before the second cycle of nivolumab. These receptor sequences come from a human donor with classical Hodgkin lymphoma. CDR3s leave out the opening cysteine and the closing phenylalanine or tryptophan. The order of the fields is V gene, CDR3 protein.

v_call: TRBV27
cdr3_aa: ASSLREPFYEQY

v_call: TRBV19
cdr3_aa: ASSPRQGTNTEAF

v_call: TRBV2
cdr3_aa: ASSLETQY

v_call: TRBV12-5
cdr3_aa: ASGPGIGETQY

v_call: TRBV25-1
cdr3_aa: ASGVDGTTHDYEQY

v_call: TRBV30
cdr3_aa: AWSRLAGGLYEQY

v_call: TRBV11-2
cdr3_aa: ASTGQAGFTDTQY

v_call: TRBV7-7
cdr3_aa: ASSRAGYEQY

v_call: TRBV5-1
cdr3_aa: ASSLAYGLYEQY

v_call: TRBV27
cdr3_aa: ASSLFVGKHSYEQY

v_call: TRBV7-3
cdr3_aa: ASSVFHYNEQF

v_call: TRBV27
cdr3_aa: ASKKGGEGVHQPQH

v_call: TRBV29-1
cdr3_aa: SGDRESYGYT

v_call: TRBV27
cdr3_aa: ASSLSWTYSNQPQH

v_call: TRBV5-1
cdr3_aa: ASSLRGQGAGALH

v_call: TRBV6-5
cdr3_aa: ASSYESGATDTQY

v_call: TRBV7-9
cdr3_aa: ASSLGGSTVQGGYT

v_call: TRBV9
cdr3_aa: ASSVATHEQF

v_call: TRBV6-5
cdr3_aa: ASSYSPQGSTDTQY

v_call: TRBV9
cdr3_aa: ASSVVGGPDTQY

v_call: TRBV2
cdr3_aa: ASSPSVRAYEQY

v_call: TRBV9
cdr3_aa: ASSNGGPQETQY

v_call: TRBV30
cdr3_aa: AWYQQGTYGYT

v_call: TRBV5-1
cdr3_aa: AKNRDRGAPLH

v_call: TRBV28
cdr3_aa: ASSPPSGSLNEQF

v_call: TRBV27
cdr3_aa: ASSLLGTGGLTEAF

v_call: TRBV28
cdr3_aa: ASLLRGSYGYT

v_call: TRBV6-5
cdr3_aa: ASVGAGGDGYT

v_call: TRBV11-3
cdr3_aa: ASRDRGNTEAF

v_call: TRBV15
cdr3_aa: ATSRDPGQGEETQY

v_call: TRBV7-4
cdr3_aa: ASKDPLNTEAF

v_call: TRBV19
cdr3_aa: ASSTDSDRLQPQH

v_call: TRBV5-1
cdr3_aa: ASSLDSGNTIY

v_call: TRBV5-6
cdr3_aa: ASSLVAPLAEAF

v_call: TRBV20-1
cdr3_aa: SARGGQELF

v_call: TRBV28
cdr3_aa: ASSFGLTVSQETQY

v_call: TRBV4-1
cdr3_aa: ASSGTSFEQY

v_call: TRBV5-1
cdr3_aa: ASSTGDRGSGNTIY

v_call: TRBV5-6
cdr3_aa: ASSQRTDVQETQY

v_call: TRBV27
cdr3_aa: ASSLFGQLNYEQY